This TCR beta chain is from a study of blood T cell repertoires in COVID-19. Study in general: Sites in the United States, Italy and Spain provided acute and convalescent COVID-19 samples. PBMCs, B-cell-depleted T cells, or T cells provided the cDNA or gDNA that made up the material.

Germline CDR1 ENHRY, CDR2 SYGVKD. V trimming: 4 bases; J trimming: 8 bases; junction bases outside the gene matches: 6. This CDR3 contains 13 residues. In the original workflow: Estimated nucleated cell counts came from reference gene primer amplification. TCRdb keeps only in-frame clones here, not all; method: immunoSEQ multiplex PCR. The V and J calls and clone size were taken over from that table, and D and trimming were inferred from the DNA. The profile shows hundreds of thousands of clones, around 80% of them singletons. The sequence was collected from a woman aged 80 or over with acute or convalescent COVID-19. The chain carries TRBV10-3 and TRBJ1-2; 8 bases are shared with TRBD1. The sequenced sample consisted of peripheral blood. The CDR3 nucleotides are TGTGCCATCAGTGGACAGGGGTTAGAGGGCTACACCTTC. Its translation: CAISGQGLEGYTF.